The TCR beta chain under discussion was sequenced for a study of T cells in Graves' hyperthyroidism and ophthalmopathy. Study-wide results and caveats: Most thyroid clonotypes expanded above 0.001 were also detected in blood.

Germline values: CDR1 SGHRS, CDR2 YFSETQ. Trimming removed 3 bases at V and 4 bases at J, with 13 bases between. The CDR3 covers 14 residues. This clonotype was detected many times. The target antigen is unknown. PBMCs were obtained from 10 ml fresh peripheral blood. The CDR3 regions of TCR beta were amplified from RNA transcripts. HTBI primers were used for first-round RT-PCR of the TCR CDR3. Each CDR3 protein is one row after TCRdb ran MiXCR on the multiplex PCR reads. The top ten clones hold approximately 15% of a sample with fewer than 900,000 distinct CDR3 sequences, about 17% of them seen once. The sequence derives from a woman aged 50 to 60 with Graves' hyperthyroidism that later progressed to Graves' ophthalmopathy. The sequencing sample was made of blood. This chain connects TRBV5-1 to TRBJ1-2; D gene ambiguous. CDR3 sequence reads: CASSSEGDLYGYTF. As DNA, the CDR3 is TGCGCCAGCAGCTCCGAAGGAGACCTCTATGGCTACACCTTC.